A selection of T cell receptor beta chains follows, all from one sample in a study of T cell repertoires in cytomegalovirus infection. TCRdb reprocessed the reads with MiXCR, giving one entry per CDR3 protein. This sample has about 68,000 distinct CDR3 sequences; approximately 22% occur once, and the top ten carry 60% to 85%. Which antigens these TCRs recognize remains unknown. Sequencing was done on a sample of PBMCs, sequenced either directly or after in vitro stimulation (not recorded which). These receptor sequences come from a human donor in good health (CMV status not recorded). Some clones in this sample may be carry-over from other donors' samples. The CDR3 runs from the conserved cysteine through the conserved F or W. Each record gives: D gene, J gene, V gene, CDR3 protein. The D gene is left open where the match is weak.

- | TRBJ1-2 | TRBV12-3/TRBV12-4 | CASSLWGADYGYTF
TRBD2 | TRBJ2-3 | TRBV7-9 | CASSRAGGPADTQYF
- | TRBJ1-5 | TRBV12-3/TRBV12-4 | CASSLRSSHNQPQHF
TRBD1 | TRBJ1-2 | TRBV7-2 | CASSLDTGGGYGYTF
- | TRBJ2-5 | TRBV4-1 | CASSQNAGSQQETQYF
- | TRBJ1-1 | TRBV29-1 | CSVQSGGNTEAFF
TRBD1 | TRBJ1-6 | TRBV12-3/TRBV12-4 | CASSKQGLIDSPLHF
TRBD2 | TRBJ2-3 | TRBV7-2 | CASRIGVEREKNTQYF
- | TRBJ2-2 | TRBV7-3 | CASSLRFKTGELFF
- | TRBJ2-3 | TRBV28 | CASSFSGTGASTDTQYF
- | TRBJ1-6 | TRBV19 | CASSTAVLNSPLHF
- | TRBJ1-4 | TRBV7-2 | CASSLAPYYATNEKLFF
TRBD2 | TRBJ2-3 | TRBV12-3/TRBV12-4 | CASSFGGGFGTDTQYF
- | TRBJ2-7 | TRBV18 | CASSPPGKEGYEQYF
- | TRBJ2-1 | TRBV20-1 | CSATHTSSYNEQFF
- | TRBJ1-1 | TRBV12-3/TRBV12-4 | CASSFWNGLNTEAFF
- | TRBJ1-5 | TRBV7-2 | CASSMALIGNQPQHF
- | TRBJ1-1 | TRBV11-2 | CASSLGSGRNTEAFF
TRBD2 | TRBJ2-3 | TRBV28 | CASSSSGRADTQYF
TRBD1 | TRBJ2-5 | TRBV12-3/TRBV12-4 | CASSQGGRGTETQYF
- | TRBJ1-6 | TRBV28 | CASTGRSYNSPLHF
TRBD2 | TRBJ2-4 | TRBV6-1 | CASGGLAGAKNIQYF
TRBD2 | TRBJ2-7 | TRBV28 | CASISGGGGAEQYF
- | TRBJ1-1 | TRBV7-2 | CASSLITEAFF
- | TRBJ2-1 | TRBV18 | CASSPGQTYNEQFF
TRBD1 | TRBJ2-7 | TRBV28 | CASSLHGTGSYEQYF
- | TRBJ1-4 | TRBV6-6 | CASRTETGLGEKLFF
- | TRBJ1-1 | TRBV18 | CASSPAIQNTEAFF
- | TRBJ2-7 | TRBV18 | CASSPNGITYEQYF
- | TRBJ2-6 | TRBV4-2 | CASSQLRGDAGANVLTF
TRBD1 | TRBJ1-6 | TRBV10-3 | CAISERQGVNSPLHF
TRBD2 | TRBJ2-2 | TRBV7-6 | CASSPRTSGNTGELFF
- | TRBJ1-1 | TRBV7-4 | CASSSPGRMNTEAFF
TRBD1 | TRBJ1-5 | TRBV12-3/TRBV12-4 | CASRNGQGAAGQPQHF
TRBD1 | TRBJ2-6 | TRBV20-1 | CSARPGQVVSGANVLTF
- | TRBJ1-1 | TRBV28 | CASSPGGDTEAFF
TRBD1 | TRBJ1-5 | TRBV20-1 | CSARATGGEYQPQHF
- | TRBJ2-1 | TRBV20-1 | CSAEGMPGRTYNEQFF
TRBD2 | TRBJ2-1 | TRBV7-7 | CASSEGRGGEQFF
TRBD1 | TRBJ2-3 | TRBV28 | CASSFGTGSTDTQYF
- | TRBJ1-1 | TRBV20-1 | CSVTSWREDTEAFF
TRBD1 | TRBJ1-1 | TRBV12-3/TRBV12-4 | CASSLTGRDTEAFF